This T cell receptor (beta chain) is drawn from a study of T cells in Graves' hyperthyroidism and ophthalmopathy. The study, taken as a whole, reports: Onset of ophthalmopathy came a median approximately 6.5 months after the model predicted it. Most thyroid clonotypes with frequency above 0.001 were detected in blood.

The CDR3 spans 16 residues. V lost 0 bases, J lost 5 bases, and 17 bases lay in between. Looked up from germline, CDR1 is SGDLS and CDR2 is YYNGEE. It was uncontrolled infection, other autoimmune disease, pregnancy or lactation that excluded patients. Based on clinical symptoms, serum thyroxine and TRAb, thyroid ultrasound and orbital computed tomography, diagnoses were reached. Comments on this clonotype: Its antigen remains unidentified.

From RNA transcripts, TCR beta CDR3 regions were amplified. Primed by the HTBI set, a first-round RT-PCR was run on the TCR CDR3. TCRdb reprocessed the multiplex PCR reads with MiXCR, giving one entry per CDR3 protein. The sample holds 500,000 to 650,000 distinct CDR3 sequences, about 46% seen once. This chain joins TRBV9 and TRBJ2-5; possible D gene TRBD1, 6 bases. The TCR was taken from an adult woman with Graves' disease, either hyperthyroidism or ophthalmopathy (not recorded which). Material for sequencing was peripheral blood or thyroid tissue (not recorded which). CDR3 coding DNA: TGTGCCAGCAGCGTAGGGAGCGGAGAGAGGGGGGAGACCCAGTACTTC. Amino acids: CASSVGSGERGETQYF.